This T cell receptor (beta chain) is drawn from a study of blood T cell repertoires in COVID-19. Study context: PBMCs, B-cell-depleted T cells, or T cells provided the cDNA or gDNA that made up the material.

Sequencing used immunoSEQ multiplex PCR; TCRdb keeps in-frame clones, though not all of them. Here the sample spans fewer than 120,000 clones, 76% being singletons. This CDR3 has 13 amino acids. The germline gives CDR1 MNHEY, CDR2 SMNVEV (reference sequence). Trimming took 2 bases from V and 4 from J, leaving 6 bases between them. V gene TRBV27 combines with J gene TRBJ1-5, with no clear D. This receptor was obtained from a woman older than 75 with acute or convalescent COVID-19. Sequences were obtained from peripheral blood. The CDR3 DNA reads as TGTGCCAGCAGTTTAATAGTGAATCAGCCCCAGCATTTT. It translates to CASSLIVNQPQHF.